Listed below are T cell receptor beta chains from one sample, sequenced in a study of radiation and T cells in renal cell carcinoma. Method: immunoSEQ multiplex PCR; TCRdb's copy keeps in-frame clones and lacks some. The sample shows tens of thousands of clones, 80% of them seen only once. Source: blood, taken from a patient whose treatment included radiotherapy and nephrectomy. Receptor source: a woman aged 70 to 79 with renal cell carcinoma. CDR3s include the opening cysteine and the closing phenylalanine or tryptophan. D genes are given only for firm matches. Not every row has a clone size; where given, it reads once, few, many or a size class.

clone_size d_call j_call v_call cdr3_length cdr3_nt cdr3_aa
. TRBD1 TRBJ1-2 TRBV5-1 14 TGCGCCAGCAGCTCCCCGGACAGGGGGCATGGCTACACCTTC CASSSPDRGHGYTF
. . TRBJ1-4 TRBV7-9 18 TGTGCCAGCAGCTTAATACTAGGGCCCTCGGGAACTAATGAAAAACTGTTTTTT CASSLILGPSGTNEKLFF
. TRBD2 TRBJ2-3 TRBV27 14 TGTGCCAGCCGACTAGCGGGGGTGGTAGATACGCAGTATTTT CASRLAGVVDTQYF
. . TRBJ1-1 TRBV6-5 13 TGTGCCAGCATTGGGGACCCGGGGACTGAAGCTTTCTTT CASIGDPGTEAFF
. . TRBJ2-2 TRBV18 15 TGTGCCAGCTCACCATACGGTTCGAACACCGGGGAGCTGTTTTTT CASSPYGSNTGELFF
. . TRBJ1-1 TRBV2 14 TGTGCCAGCAGTAAAGAATCCGGGAACACTGAAGCTTTCTTT CASSKESGNTEAFF
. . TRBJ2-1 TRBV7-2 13 TGTGCCAGCGGGCTAGCGCGATACAATGAGCAGTTCTTC CASGLARYNEQFF
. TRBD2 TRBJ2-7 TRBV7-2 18 TGTGCCAGCAGCCCAAGGGGACTAGCGGGAGGGACTCCCTACGAGCAGTACTTC CASSPRGLAGGTPYEQYF
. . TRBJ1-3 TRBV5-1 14 TGCGCCAGCAGCTCGGACTCAGGTTCGAACACCATATATTTT CASSSDSGSNTIYF
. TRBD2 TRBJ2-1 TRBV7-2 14 TGTGCCAGCAGCTACGGGACTAGCGGGAGCGTGGATTTCTTC CASSYGTSGSVDFF
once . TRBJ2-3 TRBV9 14 TGTGCCAGCAGCGTAGAGGGTAGTTCAGATACGCAGTATTTT CASSVEGSSDTQYF
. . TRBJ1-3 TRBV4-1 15 TGCGCCAGCAGCCAACCCCGGGACGGCGGAAACACCATATATTTT CASSQPRDGGNTIYF
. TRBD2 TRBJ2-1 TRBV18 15 TGTGCCAGCTCACCACCCGGGGGGGGGATGAATGAGCAGTTCTTC CASSPPGGGMNEQFF
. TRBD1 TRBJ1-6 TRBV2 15 TGTGCCAGCATACCCGGGACAGGGTTTAATTCACCCCTCCACTTT CASIPGTGFNSPLHF
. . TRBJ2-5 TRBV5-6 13 TGTGCCAGCAGCTGGGGCGCGAAAGAGACCCAGTACTTC CASSWGAKETQYF
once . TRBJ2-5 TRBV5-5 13 TGTGCCAGCAGCTTTCGACCGCAAGAGACCCAGTACTTC CASSFRPQETQYF
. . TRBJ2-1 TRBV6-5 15 TGTGCCAGCAGCACTTCGGTGGGATCCTACAATGAGCAGTTCTTC CASSTSVGSYNEQFF
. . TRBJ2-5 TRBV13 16 TGTGCCAGCAGCTTAGGGTCCGTGGCGGGGAGGAGGACCCAGTACTTC CASSLGSVAGRRTQYF
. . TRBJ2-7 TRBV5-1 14 TGCGCCAGCAGCCCCCCGTCCAGCCTCTACGAGCAGTACTTC CASSPPSSLYEQYF
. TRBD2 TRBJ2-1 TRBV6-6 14 TGTGCCAGCCAGGGCGGGGGCTCCTACAATGAGCAGTTCTTC CASQGGGSYNEQFF
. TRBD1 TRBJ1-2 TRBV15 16 TGTGCCACCAGCAGGGACAGGGTTGAGTCCCATGATGGCTACACCTTC CATSRDRVESHDGYTF
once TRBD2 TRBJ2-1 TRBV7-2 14 TGTGCCAGCAACATATTAGCGGGAGTCAATGAGCAGTTCTTC CASNILAGVNEQFF
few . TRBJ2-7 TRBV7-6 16 TGTGCCAGCAGCTTAGGGGTGAAGGAGAGCTCCTACGAGCAGTACTTC CASSLGVKESSYEQYF
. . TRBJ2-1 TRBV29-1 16 TGCAGCGTTGAAGGGGATCTTGGGGCTGAATACAATGAGCAGTTCTTC CSVEGDLGAEYNEQFF
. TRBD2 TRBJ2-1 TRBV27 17 TGTGCCAGCAGTCCCCCCCCCGGGACTAGCGGTTACAATGAGCAGTTCTTC CASSPPPGTSGYNEQFF
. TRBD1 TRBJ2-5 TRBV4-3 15 TGCGCCAGCAGCCAAGGGACAGGGGCTGGGGAGACCCAGTACTTC CASSQGTGAGETQYF
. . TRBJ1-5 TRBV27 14 TGTGCCAGCAGCGCCCAGGGTGGCGGCCAGCCCCAGCATTTT CASSAQGGGQPQHF
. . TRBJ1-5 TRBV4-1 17 TGCGCCAGCAGCCAAGGTGGGGTGGACTATAGCAATCAGCCCCAGCATTTT CASSQGGVDYSNQPQHF
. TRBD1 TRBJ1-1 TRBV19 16 TGTGCCAGTAGTAGAGAGGGAGGGACAGGGAACACTGAAGCTTTCTTT CASSREGGTGNTEAFF
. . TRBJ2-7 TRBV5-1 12 TGCGCCAGCGGCGCCCCCGGGGGCGAGCAGTACTTC CASGAPGGEQYF
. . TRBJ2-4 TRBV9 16 TGTGCCAGCAGCGTGGGGTACGGGGGAGCCAAAAACATTCAGTACTTC CASSVGYGGAKNIQYF
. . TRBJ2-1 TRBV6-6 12 TGTGCCAGCAACGAGGGGATCAATGAGCAGTTCTTC CASNEGINEQFF
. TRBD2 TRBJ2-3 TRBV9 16 TGTGCCAGCAGCGTTCTGACTAGCGGGACGGGGGATACGCAGTATTTT CASSVLTSGTGDTQYF
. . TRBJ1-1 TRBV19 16 TGTGCCAGTAGTATTGACCGCGGTAGGCTGGTCACTGAAGCTTTCTTT CASSIDRGRLVTEAFF
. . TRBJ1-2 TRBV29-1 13 TGCAGCGTTGAAGACCGACAGAACTATGGCTACACCTTC CSVEDRQNYGYTF
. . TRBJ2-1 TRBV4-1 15 TGCGCCAGCAGCCAAGATGGGGGGAACTACAATGAGCAGTTCTTC CASSQDGGNYNEQFF
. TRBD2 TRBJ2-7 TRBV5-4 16 TGTGCCAGCACCGATTATGGGCTAGCGGGAGATTACGAGCAGTACTTC CASTDYGLAGDYEQYF
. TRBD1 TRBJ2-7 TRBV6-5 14 TGTGCCAGCAGAGCCGGGACAGCCAATTACGAGCAGTACTTC CASRAGTANYEQYF
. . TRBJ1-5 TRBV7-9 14 TGTGCCAGCACCCCGGCCGGCGGCAATCAGCCCCAGCATTTT CASTPAGGNQPQHF